The 28 T cell receptor beta chains below come from one sample, sequenced in a study of OX40 agonist ivuxolimab in advanced cancers. TCRdb's copy holds only in-frame clones and misses some; the assay was immunoSEQ multiplex PCR. The repertoire has tens of thousands of clones, 75% to 90% of them found once; the top ten carry about 12%. Here the sequenced sample was CD4+ or CD8+ T cells sorted from blood, taken in a trial of the OX40 agonist ivuxolimab. The receptors were gathered from an adult with an advanced solid tumor such as melanoma, head and neck, liver or kidney cancer.

The genes are TRBV4-1 and TRBJ2-6; D is undetermined. Trimming pared 0 bases from V and 0 bases from J, leaving 9 bases between. The CDR3 extends over 17 amino acids. From germline, CDR1 is MGHRA and CDR2 YSYEKL. The CDR3 is CASSQDSTFSGANVLTF. Here the CDR3 DNA reads TGCGCCAGCAGCCAAGATTCAACCTTCTCTGGGGCCAACGTCCTGACTTTC.

In this sample, this clone turned up once. This chain uses TRBV7-9 with TRBJ2-7, with D possibly being TRBD1 (5 bases). Trimming stripped 5 bases from V and 3 bases from J, with 14 bases between. Germline-derived CDR1 and CDR2 are SEHNR and FQNEAQ (reference sequence). This CDR3 comprises 14 residues. The CDR3 DNA reads as TGTGCCAGCAGCCCCGCCAGGGTGGGCTACGAGCAGTACTTC. Translation: CASSPARVGYEQYF.

The rearrangement joins TRBV9 to TRBJ1-1; D gene uncertain. Germline assignment: CDR1 SGDLS and CDR2 YYNGEE. V was shortened by 4 bases and J by 6 bases, with 13 bases between the two germline ends. This CDR3 has 13 amino acids. In nucleotides, the CDR3 is TGTGCCAGCAGCCCCGGGTCGACTCCTGAAGCTTTCTTT. Amino acid sequence: CASSPGSTPEAFF.

The sample holds one count of this clone. The chain carries TRBV14 and TRBJ2-1; D not certain. Deletions cut 0 bases from V and 3 bases from J, with 9 bases between. The CDR3 covers 15 residues. Germline lookup yields CDR1 SGHDN and CDR2 FVKESK. The CDR3 DNA is TGTGCCAGCAGCCAAGATGCCGGGCGCTACAATGAGCAGTTCTTC. It yields the protein CASSQDAGRYNEQFF. The variable domain in full, with the rest retrieved from reference TRBV14 and TRBJ2-1, is EAGVTQFPSHSVIEKGQTVTLRCDPISGHDNLYWYRRVMGKEIKFLLHFVKESKQDESGMPNNRFLAERTGGTYSTLKVQPAELEDSGVYFCASSQDAGRYNEQFFGPGTRLTVL.

The chain employs TRBV27 and TRBJ1-1; a possible D gene is TRBD1 (6 bases). The CDR3 covers 14 residues. V was clipped by 3 bases and J by 1 base, with 9 bases between them. The germline V gene has CDR1 MNHEY and CDR2 SMNVEV (reference sequence). The CDR3 bases are TGTGCCAGCAGTTTGGGGGGCGCGAACACTGAAGCTTTCTTT. Translating gives CASSLGGANTEAFF.

The V and J genes are TRBV19 and TRBJ2-7, with D unresolved. The V and J ends lost 5 bases and 4 bases respectively, with 15 bases between them. From germline, CDR1 is LNHDA and CDR2 SQIVND (reference sequence). CDR3 length equals 14 residues. The CDR3 nucleotides are TGTGCCAGTAGTCACGAGAGCCCCCAGTACGAGCAGTACTTC. Its protein product is CASSHESPQYEQYF.

Within the sample, this clone is medium-sized. This chain connects TRBV6-1 to TRBJ2-7; 9 bases match TRBD1. This CDR3 region has 15 residues. Losses at the gene ends were 6 bases for V and 2 bases for J; bases not matched to a gene: 8. Germline CDR1 is MNHNS and CDR2 is SASEGT. The CDR3: CASSKSGTGPYEQYF. CDR3 nucleotides: TGTGCCAGCAGCAAATCCGGGACAGGGCCCTACGAGCAGTACTTC.

For this clone: Additional DNA sequences in this sample encode the identical CDR3. The V and J genes are TRBV29-1 and TRBJ1-2; D not resolved. The CDR3 sequence is 10 residues long. Germline V lookup: CDR1 SQVTM, CDR2 ANQGSEA. Trimming stripped 0 bases from V and 4 bases from J, with 0 bases between. The CDR3 nucleotides are TGCAGCGTTGAAGACTATGGCTACACCTTC. This gives the protein CSVEDYGYTF.

The V gene is TRBV10-2, the J gene TRBJ1-2; 8 bases are a match to TRBD1. This CDR3 comprises 14 residues. After removal of 6 bases from V and 6 bases from J, the junction contained 9 bases not matched to a gene. Germline CDR1 is WSHSY and CDR2 is SAAADI. The CDR3 DNA sequence: TGCGCCAGCAGCGCCGGACAGGGAGGAAATGGCTACACCTTC. Its protein product is CASSAGQGGNGYTF.

V and J are TRBV4-2 and TRBJ1-6; D gene uncertain. There are 13 residues in the CDR3. Looked up from germline, CDR1 is LGHNA and CDR2 is YNFKEQ. With 0 bases removed from V and 7 bases from J, the gap between germline ends came to 4 bases. CDR3 DNA: TGTGCCAGCAGCCAAGATTGGAATTCACCCCTCCACTTT. Its translation is CASSQDWNSPLHF.

This clone rates as medium-sized. The V gene is TRBV11-2, the J gene TRBJ2-7; either TRBD1 or TRBD2 may fit D (5 bases each). Germline V gene data show CDR1 as SGHAT and CDR2 as FQNNGV. The CDR3 consists of 14 residues. Trimming stripped 9 bases from V and 5 bases from J, with 20 bases between. The CDR3: CASGSGTSPHEQYF. CDR3 coding DNA: TGTGCCAGTGGTTCCGGGACGAGCCCCCACGAGCAGTACTTC.

V usage is TRBV9 and J usage is TRBJ1-4, with 8 positions matching TRBD1. The CDR3 extends over 16 amino acids. Germline CDR1 reads SGDLS; CDR2 reads YYNGEE. J was trimmed by 3 bases and V by 4 bases; bases with no gene match: 8. The CDR3 DNA follows: TGTGCCAGCAGCCCGGGCAGGGGGCTTCCTAATGAAAAACTGTTTTTT. It is translated as CASSPGRGLPNEKLFF.

The chain has TRBV29-1 and TRBJ1-2; D unresolved. Germline lookup yields CDR1 SQVTM and CDR2 ANQGSEA. V dropped 5 bases and J dropped 8 bases, with 18 bases sitting between them. The CDR3 runs to 13 residues. The CDR3 spells CSVLPTWDGGYTF. CDR3 in DNA: TGCAGCGTTTTGCCCACTTGGGATGGCGGCTACACCTTC.

This chain uses TRBV7-8 with TRBJ1-5; no firm D call. The CDR3 runs to 16 residues. With 2 bases removed from V and 4 bases from J, the gap between germline ends came to 15 bases. Germline CDR1 and CDR2: SGHVS and FQNEAQ. The CDR3 DNA reads TGTGCCAGCAGCTTAAGGTCCGGATCCCTTAATCAGCCCCAGCATTTT. Translated, it gives CASSLRSGSLNQPQHF.

The chain is built from TRBV6-1 and TRBJ1-2, with a weak D call TRBD1 (6 bases). CDR3 length: 15 amino acids. V lost 3 bases and J lost 4, with 15 bases in between. The germline CDR1 and CDR2 sequences are MNHNS and SASEGT. The CDR3 region is CASSEGLDRTYGYTF. The CDR3 nucleotides read TGTGCCAGCAGTGAGGGTCTGGACAGAACCTATGGCTACACCTTC.

V usage is TRBV7-9 and J usage is TRBJ2-7; TRBD1 matches 7 bases. The germline CDR1 and CDR2 sequences are SEHNR and FQNEAQ (reference sequence). The CDR3 is 14 amino acids. The V segment lost 3 bases and the J segment 2 bases; nucleotides outside the gene matches: 4. The CDR3 loop reads CASSFNRGPYEQYF. In DNA, the CDR3 is TGTGCCAGCAGCTTCAACAGGGGCCCCTACGAGCAGTACTTC.

The chain has TRBV5-8 and TRBJ2-1; D remains unclear. Germline assignment: CDR1 SGHTS and CDR2 YDEGEE. V lost 4 bases and J 4 bases, leaving 18 bases between the germline ends. The CDR3 length is 16 residues. The CDR3 sequence is CASSPPGAAGYNEQFF. The DNA for the CDR3 is TGTGCCAGCAGCCCACCTGGCGCCGCTGGATACAATGAGCAGTTCTTC.

The chain links TRBV29-1 to TRBJ2-7; the D gene is possibly TRBD2 (5 bases). V shed 3 bases and J shed 0 bases, with 15 bases lying between them. The CDR3 consists of 15 residues. CDR1 and CDR2 (germline): SQVTM, ANQGSEA. The CDR3 region has the DNA TGCAGCGTTGAGGGAAGCCGTGGGAGCTCCTACGAGCAGTACTTC. Amino acid sequence: CSVEGSRGSSYEQYF.

This chain joins TRBV27 and TRBJ2-7, with 7 bases that match TRBD2. V was clipped by 3 bases and J by 7 bases; unmatched bases: 12. The CDR3 has 15 residues. The germline gives CDR1 MNHEY, CDR2 SMNVEV (reference sequence). CDR3 residues: CASSLYAGAPGEQYF. The CDR3 DNA reads as TGTGCCAGCAGTTTGTATGCGGGAGCCCCGGGTGAGCAGTACTTC.

The rearrangement uses TRBV7-8 and TRBJ2-5; D ambiguous. V was cut by 5 bases and J by 8 bases, with 9 bases left in between. The germline V gene has CDR1 SGHVS and CDR2 FQNEAQ. This CDR3 comprises 11 residues. The CDR3, as DNA: TGTGCCAGCAGCCCAATTGGCACCCAGTACTTC. Translating it yields CASSPIGTQYF.

The chain employs TRBV2 and TRBJ2-1; 11 nucleotides agree with TRBD2. V shed 1 base, J shed 14 bases, and the junction held 22 bases outside the gene matches. The CDR3 is made up of 19 amino acids. Per germline, CDR1 SNHLY and CDR2 FYNNEI. CDR3 DNA sequence: TGTGCCAGCAGTGAAGGGTCGCGTTTTCGGATTAGCGGGGGGGCCCGCGAGTTCTTC. Translation: CASSEGSRFRISGGAREFF.

This chain links TRBV19 with TRBJ2-7, with 9 bases identical to TRBD1. This CDR3 is 15 amino acids long. In germline, CDR1 is LNHDA, CDR2 SQIVND (reference sequence). The trim removed 3 bases at V and 6 bases at J, leaving 9 bases unmatched. The CDR3 sequence is CASSIGTGMTIEQYF. The CDR3 DNA reads as TGTGCCAGTAGTATCGGGACAGGGATGACGATCGAGCAGTACTTC.

The rearrangement links TRBV4-1 to TRBJ2-3; D not resolved. V was pared by 5 bases and J by 0 bases, with 9 bases between. CDR3 size: 14 residues. Per germline, CDR1 MGHRA and CDR2 YSYEKL. The CDR3 nucleotides read TGCGCCAGCAGCTCAGTTCCGAGCACAGATACGCAGTATTTT. Translation gives CASSSVPSTDTQYF.

The chain joins TRBV28 to TRBJ2-3, with TRBD2 matching 7 bases. Germline CDR1 MDHEN, CDR2 SYDVKM. The CDR3 sequence is 15 residues long. V was clipped by 2 bases and J by 0 bases; unmatched bases: 2. The CDR3 sequence: CASSLSGASTDTQYF. The CDR3 DNA reads TGTGCCAGCAGTTTAAGCGGGGCTAGCACAGATACGCAGTATTTT.

The chain carries TRBV5-6 and TRBJ2-7; D may be TRBD1 or TRBD2 (5 bases each). This CDR3 has 15 residues. V was cut by 6 bases and J by 6 bases, with 22 bases left in between. Per germline, CDR1 SGHDT and CDR2 YYEEEE. The CDR3: CASTQGRELGLEQYF. In DNA form, the CDR3 reads TGTGCCAGCACCCAGGGTCGGGAATTAGGGCTCGAGCAGTACTTC.

V and J are TRBV7-6 and TRBJ2-1; possible D gene TRBD2, 6 bases. CDR3 length equals 13 residues. Germline lookup yields CDR1 SGHVS and CDR2 FNYEAQ. Trimming took off 3 bases at V and 7 bases at J, with 10 bases between the two ends. The CDR3 DNA sequence: TGTGCCAGCAGCTTCGAGGAGGGAAATGAGCAGTTCTTC. Translated, it gives CASSFEEGNEQFF.

There are a few counts of this clone. The V and J genes are TRBV28 and TRBJ2-1, with TRBD2 matching 12 bases. Germline V CDR1 and CDR2: MDHEN, SYDVKM. Trimming took 2 bases from V and 10 from J; bases not matched to a gene: 9. This CDR3 spans 16 amino acids. The CDR3 loop reads CASSLRLAGVINEQFF. In DNA, the CDR3 is TGTGCCAGCAGTTTACGACTAGCGGGAGTGATTAACGAGCAGTTCTTC.

The chain combines TRBV27 with TRBJ2-7; a weak D match, TRBD2 (6 bases). The CDR3 consists of 13 residues. The germline V gene has CDR1 MNHEY and CDR2 SMNVEV (reference sequence). Deletions cut 3 bases from V and 3 bases from J, with 9 bases between. The CDR3 protein is CASSFGGNYEQYF. CDR3 DNA: TGTGCCAGCAGTTTTGGAGGGAACTACGAGCAGTACTTC.